The 7 T cell receptor beta chains below were found in one sample sequenced in a study of T-cell memory formation after mild COVID-19. MiXCR, run by TCRdb on the 5' RACE reads, gives a single entry per CDR3 protein. The data contain about 210,000 distinct CDR3 sequences, around 26% of them singletons. Sequencing used PBMCs or a T cell subset sorted from them (not recorded which). These receptors all stem from an adult woman who had mild COVID-19 (a few samples of this study predate the infection). Cell type and time point are not known.

The chain carries TRBV20-1 and TRBJ2-2; D is undetermined. CDR1 is DFQATT and CDR2 is SNEGSKA in the germline V gene (reference sequence). The length of the CDR3 is 13 residues. V was clipped by 7 bases and J by 4 bases, with 13 bases between them. CDR3 residues: CSVYRVGTGELFF. CDR3 in DNA: TGCAGTGTCTACCGGGTGGGCACCGGGGAGCTGTTTTTT.

CDR3 amino acids: CASSEIPEQYF. CDR3 nucleotide sequence: TGTGCCAGCAGTGAAATTCCCGAGCAGTACTTC. V is TRBV2 and J is TRBJ2-7; D unresolved. The CDR3 has 11 residues. CDR1 is SNHLY and CDR2 is FYNNEI in the germline V gene. Trimming took 2 bases from V and 6 from J, leaving 5 bases between them.

The J gene is TRBJ2-3, the V gene TRBV6-1, with 10 bases that match TRBD1. Germline V gene lookup returns CDR1 MNHNS and CDR2 SASEGT. V gave up 4 bases and J gave up 4 bases; unmatched junction bases: 5. CDR3 length: 15 amino acids. CDR3 amino acids: CASSAGQGVSDTQYF. DNA of the CDR3: TGTGCCAGCAGTGCCGGACAGGGGGTTTCAGATACGCAGTATTTT.

The chain carries TRBV6-6 and TRBJ2-7; D ambiguous. V lost 5 bases and J lost 1, with 12 bases in between. The CDR3 has 14 amino acids. Germline V lookup: CDR1 MNHNY, CDR2 SVGAGI (reference sequence). CDR3 protein: CASSSPGRSYEQYF. CDR3 in DNA: TGTGCCAGCAGTAGCCCGGGTCGGTCCTACGAGCAGTACTTC.

V gene TRBV5-1 combines with J gene TRBJ1-1; 7 bases line up with TRBD1. The junction had 7 bases not matched to a gene; V was cut back by 4 bases and J by 4 bases. The CDR3 is 14 residues long. Germline V gene sequence: CDR1 SGHRS, CDR2 YFSETQ. This CDR3 reads CASSITTGSTEAFF. The CDR3 bases are TGCGCCAGCAGCATAACGACAGGGTCCACTGAAGCTTTCTTT.

There are a few counts of this clonotype. This chain connects TRBV5-5 to TRBJ2-3, with D unclear. Germline values: CDR1 SGHKS, CDR2 YYEKEE (reference sequence). Trimming shortened V by 1 base and J by 2 bases, and 11 bases separated the two germline ends. The CDR3 loop spans 15 amino acids. CDR3 loop: CASSLMDGHTDTQYF. The CDR3 DNA sequence: TGTGCCAGCAGCTTGATGGACGGTCACACAGATACGCAGTATTTT.

This chain connects TRBV12-3 or TRBV12-4 to TRBJ1-5; no reliable D call. CDR3 size: 15 residues. With 6 bases removed from V and 0 bases from J, the gap between germline ends came to 12 bases. CDR3 sequence (DNA): TGTGCCAGCAGCTACAACATATATAGCAATCAGCCCCAGCATTTT. It codes for CASSYNIYSNQPQHF.